Below, 20 T cell receptor beta chains from the same sample are listed, as sequenced in a study of cytomegalovirus exposure and HLA in healthy donors. The assay was immunoSEQ multiplex PCR, and TCRdb's table has in-frame clones only and misses some. The sample shows around 170,000 clones, more than 70% of them seen only once. Sequenced: PBMCs. These receptors were obtained from a man aged 18 to 35 in good health and CMV-seronegative.

This chain joins TRBV4-1 and TRBJ2-3, with 8 bases fitting TRBD2. The CDR3 totals 21 residues. V lost 0 bases to trimming and J lost 1 base; unmatched junction nucleotides: 18. CDR1 is MGHRA and CDR2 is YSYEKL in the germline V gene. The DNA of the CDR3 is TGCGCCAGCAGCCAAGATCCCGGGACTAGTTATTCCCGAGTGGGCACAGATACGCAGTATTTT. As protein: CASSQDPGTSYSRVGTDTQYF.

The genes are TRBV4-2 and TRBJ1-1, with D maybe TRBD1 (5 bases). The CDR3 has 14 amino acids. Germline V gives CDR1 LGHNA, CDR2 YNFKEQ. The V end was cut by 5 bases, the J end by 2 bases, with 12 bases between. The CDR3 protein is CASSSRQLNTEAFF. DNA for the CDR3: TGTGCCAGCAGCTCGCGACAGCTTAACACTGAAGCTTTCTTT.

The rearrangement uses TRBV28 and TRBJ2-5, with TRBD1 matching 8 bases. Germline loops: CDR1 MDHEN, CDR2 SYDVKM. CDR3 length: 16 amino acids. V dropped 5 bases and J dropped 5; count of bases not matched to a gene: 13. The CDR3 loop is CASSPGQGGLGETQYF. CDR3 DNA: TGTGCCAGCAGTCCAGGACAGGGTGGCTTGGGGGAGACCCAGTACTTC.

The rearrangement links TRBV5-4 to TRBJ1-1; no clear D. Trimming cost V 1 base and J 2 bases, with 12 bases left between them. The germline V gene encodes CDR1 SGHNT and CDR2 YYREEE (reference sequence). This CDR3 contains 15 residues. As DNA, the CDR3 is TGTGCCAGCAGCTTGCAGGTCCCACCTAACACTGAAGCTTTCTTT. Its translation is CASSLQVPPNTEAFF.

This chain links TRBV2 with TRBJ2-5; TRBD1 agrees at 8 bases. Germline values: CDR1 SNHLY, CDR2 FYNNEI. Trimming at V came to 5 bases and at J to 2 bases, leaving 4 bases not matched to a gene. The CDR3 extends over 14 amino acids. The CDR3 loop reads CASSFRTGQETQYF. The CDR3 DNA follows: TGTGCCAGCAGTTTTAGGACAGGGCAAGAGACCCAGTACTTC.

V is TRBV5-1 and J is TRBJ2-7; D remains ambiguous. CDR3 length: 14 amino acids. V lost 4 bases to trimming and J lost 6 bases, with 17 bases between them. Germline V gene data show CDR1 as SGHRS and CDR2 as YFSETQ. In DNA, the CDR3 is TGCGCCAGCAGCCTGACATCAGTATCGACCGAGCAGTACTTC. It codes for CASSLTSVSTEQYF.

V usage is TRBV27 and J usage is TRBJ2-3; no definite D call. The germline V and J ends were trimmed by 5 bases and 2 bases, with 8 bases remaining between them. Germline loops: CDR1 MNHEY, CDR2 SMNVEV (reference sequence). CDR3 length: 13 amino acids. The CDR3 spells CASSLTVTDTQYF. The CDR3 region has the DNA TGTGCCAGCAGTCTCACTGTCACAGATACGCAGTATTTT.

The chain employs TRBV25-1 and TRBJ1-2; 11 bases line up with TRBD1. CDR1 and CDR2 (germline): MGHDK, SYGVNS. The V gene end was trimmed by 6 bases and the J gene end by 4 bases; junction bases not matched to a gene: 4. The CDR3 is 14 residues long. In DNA, the CDR3 is TGTGCCAGCAGGGGACAGGGGGTAAGCTATGGCTACACCTTC. Its translation: CASRGQGVSYGYTF.

The chain uses TRBV11-2 and TRBJ2-1, with 7 positions matching TRBD1. This CDR3 is built from 17 residues. Trimming cost V 0 bases and J 4 bases; bases outside gene matches: 9. CDR1 and CDR2 (germline): SGHAT, FQNNGV. Here the CDR3 reads CASSLERQRGLYNEQFF. The CDR3 DNA sequence: TGTGCCAGCAGCTTAGAAAGGCAGAGGGGGCTGTACAATGAGCAGTTCTTC.

This sequence joins TRBV6-5 and TRBJ1-4; no reliable D call. Trimming removed 5 bases at V and 4 bases at J, with 14 bases between. The CDR3 covers 15 residues. In germline, CDR1 is MNHEY, CDR2 SVGAGI. CDR3: CASSQRTGYNEKLFF. DNA of the CDR3: TGTGCCAGCAGTCAGCGGACGGGATATAATGAAAAACTGTTTTTT.

V is TRBV4-1 and J is TRBJ2-1; 16 bases fit TRBD2. J lost 7 bases, V lost 3 bases, and 3 bases had no gene match. The CDR3 contains 16 residues. Germline values: CDR1 MGHRA, CDR2 YSYEKL. The CDR3 region has the DNA TGCGCCAGCAGCCAGCTGGGACTAGCGGGAGGGAATGAGCAGTTCTTC. Its protein is CASSQLGLAGGNEQFF.

This chain joins TRBV19 and TRBJ2-7; tentatively, D is TRBD2 (6 bases). This CDR3 spans 17 amino acids. Trimming took off 3 bases at V and 5 bases at J, with 23 bases between the two ends. The germline gives CDR1 LNHDA, CDR2 SQIVND (reference sequence). Here the CDR3 reads CASSIKGEGGPRNEQYF. The CDR3 DNA sequence: TGTGCCAGTAGTATCAAAGGAGAGGGAGGCCCCCGGAACGAGCAGTACTTC.

The chain links TRBV19 to TRBJ2-2; 12 positions agree with TRBD1. Unmatched junction bases numbered 13, after V lost 5 bases and J lost 3 bases. Germline lookup yields CDR1 LNHDA and CDR2 SQIVND (reference sequence). This CDR3 has 19 amino acids. Here the CDR3 reads CASSDAGTGGRPDTGELFF. CDR3 nucleotide sequence: TGTGCCAGTAGTGACGCCGGGACAGGGGGCCGCCCTGACACCGGGGAGCTGTTTTTT.

The sample holds one count of this clone. The genes are TRBV5-1 and TRBJ1-4; D not resolved. With 2 bases removed from V and 0 bases from J, the gap between germline ends came to 11 bases. Germline V gives CDR1 SGHRS, CDR2 YFSETQ. CDR3 length: 16 amino acids. The CDR3 sequence is CASSLEPGSTNEKLFF. The CDR3 DNA follows: TGCGCCAGCAGCTTAGAACCGGGATCAACTAATGAAAAACTGTTTTTT.

The chain uses TRBV29-1 and TRBJ2-3, with TRBD1 matching over 11 bases. V dropped 6 bases and J dropped 2; count of bases not matched to a gene: 10. CDR3 length: 16 residues. Germline CDR1 SQVTM, CDR2 ANQGSEA. CDR3 sequence (DNA): TGCAGCGTAATAATCCGGGACAGGGGGTTCACAGATACGCAGTATTTT. It specifies CSVIIRDRGFTDTQYF.

The chain couples TRBV6-4 to TRBJ2-2; 7 nucleotides match TRBD2. The junction had 4 bases not matched to a gene; V was cut back by 0 bases and J by 6 bases. This CDR3 is built from 15 residues. Germline-derived CDR1 and CDR2 are MRHNA and SNTAGT. The CDR3: CASSDSAGESGELFF. The CDR3 nucleotides are TGTGCCAGCAGTGACTCTGCGGGAGAGTCCGGGGAGCTGTTTTTT.

This rearrangement joins TRBV7-9 to TRBJ2-7; a possible D gene is TRBD2 (5 bases). V lost 4 bases, J lost 5 bases, and 15 bases lay in between. The germline CDR1 and CDR2 sequences are SEHNR and FQNEAQ (reference sequence). CDR3 length equals 14 residues. CDR3 region: CASSYISRGDEQYF. The CDR3 DNA reads TGTGCCAGCAGCTACATTAGCCGGGGTGACGAGCAGTACTTC.

The chain recombines TRBV9 with TRBJ2-1; 10 bases match TRBD2. Germline CDR1 is SGDLS and CDR2 is YYNGEE. J was trimmed by 5 bases and V by 3 bases; bases with no gene match: 8. This CDR3 contains 16 residues. This chain's CDR3 is CASSARGTSAHNEQFF. In DNA form, the CDR3 reads TGTGCCAGCAGCGCAAGGGGGACTAGCGCTCACAATGAGCAGTTCTTC.

The rearrangement links TRBV28 to TRBJ2-3; TRBD2 aligns across 9 bases. CDR1 is MDHEN, CDR2 SYDVKM, per germline. V shed 3 bases, J shed 6 bases, and the junction held 10 bases outside the gene matches. The CDR3 is 16 amino acids. DNA for the CDR3: TGTGCCAGCAGTTTCAGTAGCGGGAGTGGTATTGATACGCAGTATTTT. This translates into CASSFSSGSGIDTQYF.

This chain connects TRBV9 to TRBJ2-2, with 7 positions matching TRBD1. The germline gives CDR1 SGDLS, CDR2 YYNGEE. Germline trimming cut 3 bases from V and 3 bases from J; bases unmatched to any gene: 8. The CDR3 covers 16 residues. The CDR3 nucleotides read TGTGCCAGCAGCGCGACAGGGCTGGAGTACACCGGGGAGCTGTTTTTT. Protein sequence: CASSATGLEYTGELFF.